A single T cell receptor (beta chain) is shown here with its context. Its antigen is unidentified. The sample belongs to a study of T cell responses to AZD1222 COVID-19 vaccine. Study results and caveats: Only a handful of AZD1222 recipients, several in all, had baseline seropositivity. Clonal diversity was possibly underestimated, and the donors were mostly white British, with more females. Sampling captured repertoires only after the peak T cell response. Epitopes outside B.1.351 and B.1.1.7 mutated regions reportedly drew nearly half of spike TCRs.

V was trimmed by 5 bases and J by 3 bases, leaving 8 bases between them. The germline V gene encodes CDR1 LNHDA and CDR2 SQIVND (reference sequence). The CDR3 totals 13 residues. The data were produced by immunoSEQ multiplex PCR, yet TCRdb's version contains in-frame clones alone and is incomplete. This table holds 110,000 to 150,000 clones, 85% to 90% found once. The receptor comes from an adult in good health. The chain links TRBV19 to TRBJ1-5; D is uncertain. Sequencing was performed on peripheral blood, taken on day 0 of AZD1222 vaccination. CDR3 nucleotide sequence: TGTGCCAGTAGTCTCCTTATCAATCAGCCCCAGCATTTT. Translating gives CASSLLINQPQHF.